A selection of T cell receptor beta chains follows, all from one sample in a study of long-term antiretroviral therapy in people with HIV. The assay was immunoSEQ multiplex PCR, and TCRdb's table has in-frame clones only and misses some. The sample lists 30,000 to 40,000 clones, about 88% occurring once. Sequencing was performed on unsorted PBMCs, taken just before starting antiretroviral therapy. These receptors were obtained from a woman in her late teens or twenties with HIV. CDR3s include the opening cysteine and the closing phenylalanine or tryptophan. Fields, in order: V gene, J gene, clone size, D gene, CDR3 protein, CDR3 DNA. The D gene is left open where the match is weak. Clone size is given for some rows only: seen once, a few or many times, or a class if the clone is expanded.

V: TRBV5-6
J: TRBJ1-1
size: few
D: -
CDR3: CASSVIYGGAEAFF
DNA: TGTGCCAGCAGCGTAATTTACGGCGGGGCTGAAGCTTTCTTT

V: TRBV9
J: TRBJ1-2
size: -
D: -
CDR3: CASSVGDRGPRRYTF
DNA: TGTGCCAGCAGCGTAGGGGACCGAGGCCCACGGCGCTACACCTTC

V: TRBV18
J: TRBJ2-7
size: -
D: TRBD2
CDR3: CASSPLLAGSYEQYF
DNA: TGTGCCAGCTCACCCCTTCTAGCGGGGTCCTACGAGCAGTACTTC

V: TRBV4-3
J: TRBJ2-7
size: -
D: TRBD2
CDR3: CASAKVGLAGGEQYF
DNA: TGCGCCAGCGCGAAGGTGGGACTAGCGGGAGGTGAGCAGTACTTC

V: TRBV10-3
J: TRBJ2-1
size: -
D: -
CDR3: CAISDGLTSYNEQFF
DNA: TGTGCCATCAGTGACGGACTGACCTCCTACAATGAGCAGTTCTTC

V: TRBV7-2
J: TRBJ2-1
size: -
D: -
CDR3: CASSLRSGEYYNEQFF
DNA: TGTGCCAGCAGCTTACGATCCGGGGAATATTACAATGAGCAGTTCTTC

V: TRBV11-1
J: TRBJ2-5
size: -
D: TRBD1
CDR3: CASSRTGGETQYF
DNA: TGTGCCAGCAGCAGAACAGGGGGAGAGACCCAGTACTTC

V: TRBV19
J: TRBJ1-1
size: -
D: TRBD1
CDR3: CASSSQTGETTEAFF
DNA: TGTGCCAGTAGTAGCCAGACAGGGGAGACTACTGAAGCTTTCTTT

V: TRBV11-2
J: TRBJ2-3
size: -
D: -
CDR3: CASSLFVFTDTQYF
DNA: TGTGCCAGCAGCTTATTTGTCTTCACAGATACGCAGTATTTT

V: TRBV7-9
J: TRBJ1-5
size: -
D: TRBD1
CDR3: CASRDRDMDQPQHF
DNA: TGTGCCAGCAGGGACAGGGATATGGATCAGCCCCAGCATTTT

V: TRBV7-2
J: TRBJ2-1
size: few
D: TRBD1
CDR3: CASSYRTGSANEQFF
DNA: TGTGCCAGCAGCTATAGGACAGGTTCGGCCAATGAGCAGTTCTTC

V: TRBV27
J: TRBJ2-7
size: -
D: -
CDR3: CASSLLAPPGPYEQYF
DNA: TGTGCCAGCAGTTTACTAGCGCCCCCGGGTCCCTACGAGCAGTACTTC

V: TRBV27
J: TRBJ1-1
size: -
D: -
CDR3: CASSLGQHTEAFF
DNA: TGTGCCAGCAGTTTAGGACAGCACACTGAAGCTTTCTTT

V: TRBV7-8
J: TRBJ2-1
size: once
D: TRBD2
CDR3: CASKTGGPSLGEQFF
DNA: TGTGCCAGCAAGACGGGAGGGCCCTCTTTGGGTGAGCAGTTCTTC

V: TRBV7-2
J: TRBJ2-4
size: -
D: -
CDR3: CASSLKLGAKNIQYF
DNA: TGTGCCAGCAGCTTAAAGCTTGGGGCCAAAAACATTCAGTACTTC

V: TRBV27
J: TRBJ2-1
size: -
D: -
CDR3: CASSINIGVPTYNEQFF
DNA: TGTGCCAGCAGTATCAATATAGGGGTTCCTACCTACAATGAGCAGTTCTTC

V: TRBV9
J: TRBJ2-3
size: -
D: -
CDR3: CASSGGSGRPDTQYF
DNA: TGTGCCAGCAGCGGTGGATCGGGAAGGCCAGATACGCAGTATTTT

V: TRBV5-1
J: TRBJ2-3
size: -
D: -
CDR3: CASSLERASTDTQYF
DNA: TGCGCCAGCAGCTTGGAGAGGGCCTCCACAGATACGCAGTATTTT

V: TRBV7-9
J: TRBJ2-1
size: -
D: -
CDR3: CASSLGPGTYNEQFF
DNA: TGTGCCAGCAGCTTAGGGCCGGGCACCTACAATGAGCAGTTCTTC

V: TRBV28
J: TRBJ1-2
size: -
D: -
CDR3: CASSYSGTTYGYTF
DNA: TGTGCCAGCAGTTATTCCGGGACTACATATGGCTACACCTTC

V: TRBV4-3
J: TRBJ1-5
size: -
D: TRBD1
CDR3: CASSSGTGGPQPQHF
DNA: TGCGCCAGCAGCTCCGGGACAGGCGGTCCTCAGCCCCAGCATTTT

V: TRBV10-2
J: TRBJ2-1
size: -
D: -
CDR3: CASRAGSFDEQFF
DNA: TGCGCCAGCAGGGCGGGTTCTTTCGATGAGCAGTTCTTC

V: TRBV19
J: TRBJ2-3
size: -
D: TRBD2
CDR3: CASSISGTSGTQYF
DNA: TGTGCCAGTAGTATCTCCGGGACTAGCGGCACGCAGTATTTT

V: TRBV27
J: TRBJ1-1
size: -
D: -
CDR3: CASSSTLGEAFF
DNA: TGTGCCAGCAGTTCCACCTTGGGTGAAGCTTTCTTT

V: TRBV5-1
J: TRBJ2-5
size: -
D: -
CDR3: CASSLGSSEETQYF
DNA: TGCGCCAGCAGCTTGGGGTCTAGCGAAGAGACCCAGTACTTC

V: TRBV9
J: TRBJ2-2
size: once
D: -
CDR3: CASSVGIQGSNTGELFF
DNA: TGTGCCAGCAGCGTTGGCATCCAGGGGTCGAACACCGGGGAGCTGTTTTTT

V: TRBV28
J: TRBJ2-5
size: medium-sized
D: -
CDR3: CASSLDSIETQYF
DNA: TGTGCCAGCAGTTTGGACAGTATAGAGACCCAGTACTTC

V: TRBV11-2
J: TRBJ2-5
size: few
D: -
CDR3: CASNFGSVETQYF
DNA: TGTGCCAGTAACTTCGGGAGTGTTGAGACCCAGTACTTC

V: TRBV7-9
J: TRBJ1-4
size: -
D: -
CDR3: CASSLGVSGSEKLFF
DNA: TGTGCCAGCAGCTTAGGGGTTTCAGGTTCGGAAAAACTGTTTTTT

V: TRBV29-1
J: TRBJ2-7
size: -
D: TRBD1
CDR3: CSVEARDRGSYEQYF
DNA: TGCAGCGTTGAGGCACGGGACAGGGGATCCTACGAGCAGTACTTC

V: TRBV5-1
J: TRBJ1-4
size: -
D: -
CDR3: CASSSVEGGTGEKLFF
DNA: TGCGCCAGCAGCTCCGTCGAGGGGGGGACGGGAGAAAAACTGTTTTTT

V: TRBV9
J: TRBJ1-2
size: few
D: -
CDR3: CASSVITAQDYGYTF
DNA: TGTGCCAGCAGCGTTATAACGGCCCAGGACTATGGCTACACCTTC

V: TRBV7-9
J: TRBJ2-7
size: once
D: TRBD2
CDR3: CASSSTPIGLAGSDEQYF
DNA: TGTGCCAGCAGCTCAACACCCATAGGGCTAGCGGGAAGCGACGAGCAGTACTTC

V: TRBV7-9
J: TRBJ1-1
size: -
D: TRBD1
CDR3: CASSPPDRDKNTEAFF
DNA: TGTGCCAGCAGCCCCCCCGACAGGGATAAGAACACTGAAGCTTTCTTT

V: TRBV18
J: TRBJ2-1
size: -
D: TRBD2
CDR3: CASSPIKGLAPSRNEQFF
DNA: TGTGCCAGCTCACCAATAAAGGGACTAGCACCTAGTAGGAATGAGCAGTTCTTC

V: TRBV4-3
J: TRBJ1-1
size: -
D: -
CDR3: CASSQEVAMNTEAFF
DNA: TGCGCCAGCAGCCAAGAGGTGGCCATGAACACTGAAGCTTTCTTT

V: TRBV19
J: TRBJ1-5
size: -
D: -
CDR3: CASSISRGLSNQPQHF
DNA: TGTGCCAGTAGTATCTCTAGGGGCCTTAGCAATCAGCCCCAGCATTTT

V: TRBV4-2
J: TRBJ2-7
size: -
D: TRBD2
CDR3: CASSQGKGLAGFGQYF
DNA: TGTGCCAGCAGCCAAGGAAAAGGACTAGCGGGATTCGGGCAGTACTTC

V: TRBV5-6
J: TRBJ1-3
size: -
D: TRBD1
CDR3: CASSYSGTGAGNTIYF
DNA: TGTGCCAGCAGTTACTCCGGGACAGGGGCTGGAAACACCATATATTTT

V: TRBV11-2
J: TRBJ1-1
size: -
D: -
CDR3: CASSFSVQNTEAFF
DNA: TGTGCCAGCAGCTTTTCAGTACAGAACACTGAAGCTTTCTTT

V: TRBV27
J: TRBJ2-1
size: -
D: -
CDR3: CASSLSAYSYNEQFF
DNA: TGTGCCAGCAGTTTAAGCGCCTACTCCTACAATGAGCAGTTCTTC

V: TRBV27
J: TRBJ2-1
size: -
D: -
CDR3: CASSFSWEPYNEQFF
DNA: TGTGCCAGCAGTTTCTCTTGGGAGCCCTACAATGAGCAGTTCTTC